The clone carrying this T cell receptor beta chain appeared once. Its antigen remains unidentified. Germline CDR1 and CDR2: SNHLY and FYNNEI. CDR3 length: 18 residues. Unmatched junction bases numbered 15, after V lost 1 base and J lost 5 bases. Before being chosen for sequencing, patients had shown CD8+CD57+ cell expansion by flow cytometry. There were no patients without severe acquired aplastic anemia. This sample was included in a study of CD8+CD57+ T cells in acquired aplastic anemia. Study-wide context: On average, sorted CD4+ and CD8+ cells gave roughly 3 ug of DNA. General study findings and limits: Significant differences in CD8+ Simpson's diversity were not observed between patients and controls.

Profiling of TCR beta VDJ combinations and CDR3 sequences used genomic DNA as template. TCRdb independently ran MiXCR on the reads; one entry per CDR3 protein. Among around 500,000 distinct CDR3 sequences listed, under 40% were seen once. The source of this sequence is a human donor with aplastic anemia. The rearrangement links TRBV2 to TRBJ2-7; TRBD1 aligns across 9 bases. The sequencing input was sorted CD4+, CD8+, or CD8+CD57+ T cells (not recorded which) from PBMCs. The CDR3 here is CASSEVQGARTSNHEQYF. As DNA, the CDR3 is TGTGCCAGCAGTGAAGTACAGGGGGCACGAACTAGTAACCACGAGCAGTACTTC.